This T cell receptor (beta chain) originates from a study of control samples from healthy donors and cancer patients (dated by TCRdb to the early 2020s). CDR1 and CDR2, per the germline V gene, are WSHSY and SAAADI. The germline ends are 22 bases apart after V is trimmed by 3 bases and J by 8 bases. The CDR3 holds 17 amino acids from the cysteine to the phenylalanine. The entry retains the CDR3 DNA only, 51 bases that are in frame from base 1. As to this clone: Which antigen it targets is not known. No qualities accompany the bases; no much larger clone lies one base away.

Library preparation used the immunoSEQ multiplex PCR assay. TCRdb mirrors the immuneACCESS table, restricted to in-frame sequences. Some clones are absent from its copies; in checked studies, under half trace to an unresolved V gene, and the reason for the others is unknown. In all, the sample holds some 410,000 clones, and over 75% of those were seen once. The ten largest clones take up more than 6% of the sample. This TCR came from a man aged 35-49 years with head and neck cancer. The sequence joins TRBV10-2 to TRBJ1-4, and possibly TRBD1, on 6 matching bases. The source material was PBMCs. DNA sequence: TGCGCCAGCAGTGATATTGACCTTTGGGGGGCGTTCGAAAAACTGTTTTTT. Its translation is CASSDIDLWGAFEKLFF.